These 6 T cell receptor beta chains originate from one sample sequenced in a study of blood T cell repertoires in COVID-19. The data were produced by immunoSEQ multiplex PCR, yet TCRdb's version contains in-frame clones alone and is incomplete. The sample lists more than 110,000 clones; 85% to 90% were seen once. Input material: peripheral blood. The receptors were gathered from a woman of 80 years or more with acute or convalescent COVID-19.

The rearrangement uses TRBV5-1 and TRBJ1-1, with 9 bases identical to TRBD1. Trimming took 3 bases from V and 5 from J; bases not matched to a gene: 5. The CDR3 has 14 amino acids. Looked up from germline, CDR1 is SGHRS and CDR2 is YFSETQ. CDR3 bases: TGCGCCAGCAGCTGGGGGACAGGGAGGACTGAAGCTTTCTTT. This translates into CASSWGTGRTEAFF. Full variable domain (remainder filled in from reference TRBV5-1 and TRBJ1-1): KAGVTQTPRYLIKTRGQQVTLSCSPISGHRSVSWYQQTPGQGLQFLFEYFSETQRNKGNFPGRFSGRQFSNSRSEMNVSTLELGDSALYLCASSWGTGRTEAFFGQGTRLTVV.

The CDR3 sequence: CASSPTGGGGYTF. The CDR3 DNA reads as TGTGCCAGCAGTCCCACAGGGGGCGGAGGCTACACCTTC. The rearrangement uses TRBV6-6 and TRBJ1-2; 9 bases are shared with TRBD1. Germline assignment: CDR1 MNHNY and CDR2 SVGAGI (reference sequence). This CDR3 has 13 residues. Trimming took 5 bases from V and 8 from J; bases not matched to a gene: 6.

A few counts support this clone. The V and J genes are TRBV30 and TRBJ1-5; 7 bases line up with TRBD1. CDR3 size: 14 residues. V gave up 3 bases and J gave up 4 bases; unmatched junction bases: 6. Looked up from germline, CDR1 is GTSNPN and CDR2 is SVGIG (reference sequence). CDR3 nucleotide sequence: TGTGCCTGGAGCAGGGGGATGGGAAATCAGCCCCAGCATTTT. This encodes CAWSRGMGNQPQHF.

The CDR3 region is CASSLRGQGAGDGYTF. The CDR3 DNA sequence: TGTGCCAGCAGCTTGAGGGGCCAGGGGGCAGGGGATGGCTACACCTTC. The rearrangement uses TRBV5-5 and TRBJ1-2, with 8 bases lining up with TRBD1. V gave up 1 base and J gave up 6 bases; unmatched junction bases: 11. The CDR3 consists of 16 residues. CDR1 and CDR2 from the germline V gene are SGHKS and YYEKEE (reference sequence).

In regard to this clone: Other DNA sequences in this sample translate to the same CDR3. The rearrangement links TRBV7-9 to TRBJ2-1, with D tentatively TRBD2 (5 bases). CDR3 length: 16 residues. Germline CDR1 and CDR2: SEHNR and FQNEAQ (reference sequence). The V end was cut by 0 bases, the J end by 2 bases, with 11 bases between. Written as DNA, the CDR3 is TGTGCCAGCAGCTTAGCGCTGGCGGGCACCTACAATGAGCAGTTCTTC. It codes for CASSLALAGTYNEQFF.

This chain joins TRBV11-3 and TRBJ1-1; D ambiguous. Germline V gene lookup returns CDR1 SGHNT and CDR2 YENEEA. V lost 4 bases and J lost 1, with 7 bases in between. The CDR3 length is 13 residues. In nucleotides, the CDR3 is TGTGCCAGCAGCTACAGCCCGAACACTGAAGCTTTCTTT. This translates into CASSYSPNTEAFF.